The clone carrying this T cell receptor beta chain was seen once. This sample was taken from a study of T cell changes during pregnancy in multiple sclerosis. Generated by immunoSEQ multiplex PCR, the TCRdb table keeps only in-frame clones and is missing some. The table has around 80,000 clones, 92% seen once. Sequencing was performed on peripheral blood, taken before pregnancy. The sequence was collected from a female donor with multiple sclerosis, enrolled in a pregnancy study.

CDR3 loop: CASMSLLGQPQHF. In DNA form, the CDR3 reads TGTGCCAGCATGAGCCTCCTGGGCCAGCCCCAGCATTTT. The chain recombines TRBV6-1 with TRBJ1-5; D remains unclear. This CDR3 spans 13 amino acids. The germline V and J ends were trimmed by 7 bases and 7 bases, with 14 bases remaining between them. Germline assignment: CDR1 MNHNS and CDR2 SASEGT.